The clone carrying this T cell receptor beta chain was detected only a few times. This sample is part of a study of T cell responses to AZD1222 COVID-19 vaccine. Analysis merged second doses at about 4 or about 12 weeks. Generated by immunoSEQ multiplex PCR, the TCRdb table keeps only in-frame clones and is missing some. The sample holds approximately 99,000 clones, roughly 92% seen once. In germline, CDR1 is DFQATT, CDR2 SNEGSKA (reference sequence). The CDR3 has 15 residues. The ends were cut back, 3 bases at V and 1 base at J, with 15 bases in the middle. The clonotype was recovered from an adult who received the AZD1222 COVID-19 vaccine. This material consisted of peripheral blood, taken 28 days after the second AZD1222 dose. The chain joins TRBV20-1 to TRBJ2-5, with D tentatively TRBD1 (5 bases). The CDR3 loop is CSASADSLTQETQYF. The CDR3 DNA sequence: TGCAGTGCTAGTGCAGACAGTCTCACCCAAGAGACCCAGTACTTC.